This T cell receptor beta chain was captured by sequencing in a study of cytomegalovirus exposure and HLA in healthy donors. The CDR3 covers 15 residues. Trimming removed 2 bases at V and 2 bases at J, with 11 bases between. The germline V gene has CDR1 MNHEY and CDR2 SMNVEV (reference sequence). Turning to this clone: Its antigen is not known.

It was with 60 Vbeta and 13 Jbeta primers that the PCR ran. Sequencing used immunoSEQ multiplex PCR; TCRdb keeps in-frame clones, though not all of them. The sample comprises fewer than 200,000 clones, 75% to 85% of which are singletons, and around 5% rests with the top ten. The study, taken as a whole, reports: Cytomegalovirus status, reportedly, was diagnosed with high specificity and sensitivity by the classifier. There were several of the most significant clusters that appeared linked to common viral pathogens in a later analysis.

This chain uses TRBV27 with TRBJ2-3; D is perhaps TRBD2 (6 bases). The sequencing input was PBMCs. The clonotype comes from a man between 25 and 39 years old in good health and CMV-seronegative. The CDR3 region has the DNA TGTGCCAGCAGTTTAGGGGGGTTCTACACAGATACGCAGTATTTT. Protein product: CASSLGGFYTDTQYF.